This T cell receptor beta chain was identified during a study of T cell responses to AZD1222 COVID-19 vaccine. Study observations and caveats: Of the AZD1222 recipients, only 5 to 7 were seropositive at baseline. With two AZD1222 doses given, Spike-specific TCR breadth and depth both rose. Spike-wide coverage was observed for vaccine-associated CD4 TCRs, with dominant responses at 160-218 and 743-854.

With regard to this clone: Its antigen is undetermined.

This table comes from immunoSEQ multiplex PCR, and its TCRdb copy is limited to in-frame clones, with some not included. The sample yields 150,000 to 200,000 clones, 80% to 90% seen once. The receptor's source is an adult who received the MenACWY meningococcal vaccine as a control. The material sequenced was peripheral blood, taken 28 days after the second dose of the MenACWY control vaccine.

The CDR3 DNA sequence: TGTGCCAGCAGCGAGCCCGGGACAGGATATAGATGGCAGTACTTC. Protein: CASSEPGTGYRWQYF. This sequence joins TRBV11-1 and TRBJ2-7, with TRBD1 matching 8 bases. Germline V CDR1 and CDR2: SGHAT, FQDESV (reference sequence). The V gene end was trimmed by 5 bases and the J gene end by 9 bases; junction bases not matched to a gene: 15. The CDR3 is made up of 15 amino acids.